This T cell receptor beta chain was sequenced for a study of cytomegalovirus exposure and HLA in healthy donors. Study-wide results and limits: The study flagged some 170 TCR beta chains as cytomegalovirus-associated. Across HLA loci, a later analysis found differing TCR association rates, with DRB1 most and HLA-C fewest. A missense DCLRE1C variant was associated with V- and J-gene trimming of TCR beta chains in a later analysis, and an independent cohort replicated the association.

Remarks on this clone: The antigen is unknown.

Primers for the PCR totalled 60 Vbeta and 13 Jbeta. Method: immunoSEQ multiplex PCR; TCRdb's copy keeps in-frame clones and lacks some. The sample totals fewer than 200,000 clones. The receptor was isolated from a man younger than 45 in good health and CMV-seronegative. What was sequenced was PBMCs.

Written as DNA, the CDR3 is TGTGCCAGCAGCTTGGGTAGCGGGGGGGCGATTTCGCGGGAGCAGTACTTC. Protein: CASSLGSGGAISREQYF. The rearrangement links TRBV5-4 to TRBJ2-5; 11 bases are a match to TRBD2. The CDR3 is made up of 17 amino acids. The germline V gene has CDR1 SGHNT and CDR2 YYREEE (reference sequence). Trimming cost V 0 bases and J 11 bases; bases outside gene matches: 15. Full variable domain (remainder filled in from reference TRBV5-4 and TRBJ2-5): ETGVTQSPTHLIKTRGQQVTLRCSSQSGHNTVSWYQQALGQGPQFIFQYYREEENGRGNFPPRFSGLQFPNYSSELNVNALELDDSALYLCASSLGSGGAISREQYFGPGTRLLVL.